This T cell receptor (beta chain) was documented in a study of T cell repertoires in cytomegalovirus infection. Study-level information: Public TCR beta signatures marked donors with CMV infection and the matching HLA.

The CDR3 contains 14 residues. CDR1 and CDR2 (germline): MNHEY, SMNVEV (reference sequence). Between the trimmed V and J ends, which lost 3 bases and 4 bases, there was a span of 12 bases. A single record per CDR3 protein comes from TCRdb applying MiXCR to the reads. The top ten hold 8% of the sample, which has nearly 650,000 distinct CDR3 sequences, about 24% seen once. This sequence was found in a human donor in good health (CMV status not recorded). Some clones in this sample may be carry-over from other donors' samples. Sequenced input: CD8+ T cells from PBMCs. The chain is built from TRBV27 and TRBJ2-5; no reliable D call. For the CDR3, the DNA is TGTGCCAGCAGTTTCATAAGGGCAGGAGAGACCCAGTACTTC. Translated: CASSFIRAGETQYF.